This T cell receptor beta chain was observed in a study of blood T cell repertoires in COVID-19. Across the whole study: Samples taken during acute and convalescent COVID-19 were collected in the United States, Italy and Spain. Nucleic acid was either cDNA or gDNA, and it came from T cells, B-cell-depleted T cells, or PBMCs.

Original methodology: Amplification from reference gene primers served as the basis for estimated nucleated cell counts. This table comes from immunoSEQ multiplex PCR, and its TCRdb copy is limited to in-frame clones, with some not included. V, J and clone size reflect that table, while D and trimming were determined from the DNA. The data hold around 120,000 clones, with around 87% observed a single time. The CDR3 extends over 14 amino acids. Between the trimmed V and J ends, which lost 4 bases and 3 bases, there was a span of 13 bases. Germline assignment: CDR1 SGHRS and CDR2 YFSETQ. This chain uses TRBV5-1 with TRBJ2-5; D might be TRBD1 (6 bases). The receptor comes from a woman in her 70s with acute or convalescent COVID-19. Sequenced sample: peripheral blood. The DNA for the CDR3 is TGCGCCAGCAGCGTAACAGGGTTTGAAGAGACCCAGTACTTC. Translation: CASSVTGFEETQYF.